The sequence of this T cell receptor beta chain was determined in a study of breast tumors, draining lymph nodes, adjacent tissues. Study-wide results and limits: Tumor T cell lymph node origin was a supported hypothesis, not proven. Most tumor T cells seemingly derive from lymph node, then expand in tumor. Tumor repertoires ranked between lymph nodes and nontumor tissue in diversity, with V and J gene preferences.

Axillary draining lymph nodes of breast cancer patients supplied the node samples. CDR1 is MNHNS and CDR2 is SASEGT in the germline V gene. Trimming removed 6 bases from V and 4 bases from J; junction bases left unmatched: 7. CDR3 size: 14 residues. This clonotype was counted ten times or more. Its antigen remains unidentified. TCRdb re-analysed the multiplex PCR reads in MiXCR, keeping a single row per CDR3 protein. There are 75,000 to 100,000 distinct CDR3 sequences in the sample; 15% to 20% occur only once, and 2.4% lies in the top ten. The sequence came from a female donor with breast cancer. Some clones in this sample may be carry-over from other donors' samples. Sequenced sample: axillary lymph node tissue. The rearrangement links TRBV6-1 to TRBJ2-5, with TRBD1 matching over 8 bases. The CDR3 region is CASSTQGAGETQYF. CDR3 sequence (DNA): TGTGCCAGCAGCACCCAGGGGGCTGGAGAGACCCAGTACTTC.